Shown below are 4 T cell receptor beta chains from a single sample sequenced in a study of identical twins. A single record per CDR3 protein comes from TCRdb applying MiXCR to the 5' RACE reads. Of roughly 690,000 distinct CDR3 sequences in the sample, 20% to 25% were seen once. The same data also went into a second study, on T cells expressing NK-cell markers.

The material sequenced was PBMCs. The origin of the receptors is a woman under 30 in good health.

A few counts support this clonotype. The chain links TRBV28 to TRBJ2-5; D tentatively reads TRBD1 or TRBD2 (5 bases each). CDR1 MDHEN and CDR2 SYDVKM come from the germline V gene. Trimming stripped 5 bases from V and 3 bases from J, with 25 bases between. The length of the CDR3 is 18 residues. As DNA, the CDR3 is TGTGCCAGCAGTCCTACCCTTGGGACCGCCGGGTCCAAAGAGACCCAGTACTTC. Amino acid sequence: CASSPTLGTAGSKETQYF.

The chain links TRBV24-1 to TRBJ2-3, with D perhaps TRBD2 (6 bases). The germline V gene has CDR1 KGHDR and CDR2 SFDVKD. The CDR3 spans 12 residues. Deletions cut 9 bases from V and 10 bases from J, with 16 bases between. The CDR3 sequence: CATSWGLTAQYF. CDR3 DNA sequence: TGTGCCACCTCCTGGGGACTGACGGCGCAGTATTTT.

This clonotype is a singleton in its sample. The chain recombines TRBV29-1 with TRBJ2-3; D not certain. Germline CDR1 and CDR2: SQVTM and ANQGSEA. The ends were cut back, 6 bases at V and 4 bases at J, with 14 bases in the middle. The CDR3 covers 13 residues. CDR3 bases: TGCAGCGTATCCGACCCAAACCCAGATACGCAGTATTTT. Translated, it gives CSVSDPNPDTQYF.

This clonotype appeared a single time. The chain carries TRBV11-3 and TRBJ2-1; D perhaps matches TRBD1 (6 bases). Germline CDR1 and CDR2: SGHNT and YENEEA. Trimming took off 4 bases at V and 8 bases at J, with 21 bases between the two ends. The CDR3 consists of 16 residues. DNA for the CDR3: TGTGCCAGCAGCTCACCAGGCAGGAGGAAGGGGGATGAGCAGTTCTTC. This sequence encodes CASSSPGRRKGDEQFF.